Each of the 4 T cell receptor beta chains below was sequenced from the same sample in a study of blood T cell repertoires in COVID-19. Clones were sequenced by immunoSEQ multiplex PCR, and TCRdb holds only the in-frame ones, with some missing. The sample contains about 190,000 clones, around 80% of which appear only once. Sequenced material: peripheral blood. Receptors originate from a man aged 25-45 years with active or convalescent COVID-19.

This chain joins TRBV4-3 and TRBJ2-7, with 11 bases lining up with TRBD1. Germline lookup yields CDR1 LGHNA and CDR2 YSLEER. CDR3 length equals 17 residues. V shed 5 bases, J shed 2 bases, and the junction held 11 bases outside the gene matches. This chain's CDR3 is CASSTTARGQGAYEQYF. In nucleotides, the CDR3 is TGCGCCAGCAGCACGACCGCCCGGGGACAGGGGGCCTACGAGCAGTACTTC.

Only one count was recorded for this clone. The rearrangement uses TRBV10-1 and TRBJ2-1; TRBD2 matches 8 bases. The CDR3 contains 14 residues. CDR1 WNHNN and CDR2 SYGVQD come from the germline V gene (reference sequence). V lost 4 bases and J lost 9; bases outside the gene matches: 8. CDR3 nucleotide sequence: TGCGCCAGCAGTGTACGGGGGGGGAGTGGTGAGCAGTTCTTC. Residues: CASSVRGGSGEQFF.

The V gene is TRBV2, the J gene TRBJ2-3; 7 bases line up with TRBD1. The CDR3 sequence is 14 residues long. Germline-derived CDR1 and CDR2 are SNHLY and FYNNEI. Trimming took 7 bases from V and 0 from J; bases not matched to a gene: 4. The CDR3: CASTGGTSTDTQYF. The CDR3 coding sequence is TGTGCCAGCACAGGGGGAACTAGCACAGATACGCAGTATTTT.

V is TRBV6-5 and J is TRBJ2-7; the D gene is possibly TRBD1 (5 bases). This CDR3 comprises 14 residues. The germline V and J ends were trimmed by 1 base and 6 bases, with 13 bases remaining between them. CDR1 and CDR2 from the germline V gene are MNHEY and SVGAGI. The CDR3, as DNA: TGTGCCAGCAGTTACTGGCAGGGCCGCGGCGAGCAGTACTTC. It codes for CASSYWQGRGEQYF.